This T cell receptor beta chain emerged from a study of graft-versus-host responses after intestinal transplantation. TCRdb's table, derived via immunoSEQ multiplex PCR, lists solely in-frame clones and lacks some. The sample carries approximately 17,000 clones, 70% to 85% recorded once. Investigators treated the graft tissue so that it released intraepithelial and lamina propria lymphocytes. The germline V gene encodes CDR1 MDHEN and CDR2 SYDVKM. V shed 8 bases and J shed 2 bases, with 16 bases lying between them. The CDR3 is 15 amino acids. Points on this clone: What it binds is not known.

Findings and caveats of the study: Circulating GvH clones peaking coincided with falling HvG clones soon after transplant. The study found high graft-versus-host to host-versus-graft clonal ratios in allografts of patients with graft-donor T cell macrochimerism.

This sequence joins TRBV28 and TRBJ2-1; D remains ambiguous. The material sequenced was ileum tissue, taken 17 days after transplant. This clonotype was obtained from a human patient who received an intestinal transplant, so some T cells may come from the graft donor. The CDR3 DNA reads TGTGCCAGCGCCTTGAGGAACCGTCCCTACAATGAGCAGTTCTTC. Its translation is CASALRNRPYNEQFF.